The T cell receptor beta chain under discussion was sequenced for a study of blood T cell repertoires in COVID-19. The CDR3 runs to 19 residues. Germline CDR1 and CDR2: LGHDT and YNNKEL (reference sequence). V shed 4 bases and J 2 bases; nucleotides not matched to a gene: 12. Source study methods: Cell counts per sample came from amplifying reference gene primers. The method was immunoSEQ multiplex PCR; TCRdb's version includes in-frame clones alone and lacks a portion of them. That table is the source of V, J and clone size, and D and trimming were worked out from the DNA. The sample includes about 120,000 clones, 82% of them seen just once. This clone was counted a few times.

Sequenced: peripheral blood. The chain links TRBV3-1 (or the pseudogene TRBV3-2) to TRBJ2-6; 9 bases are a match to TRBD2. This TCR was recovered from a man aged 65 to 79 with active or convalescent COVID-19. The chain's CDR3 is CASSLSGRSQITGANVLTF. The CDR3 DNA reads as TGTGCCAGCAGCCTAAGCGGGAGGTCCCAAATTACTGGGGCCAACGTCCTGACTTTC.